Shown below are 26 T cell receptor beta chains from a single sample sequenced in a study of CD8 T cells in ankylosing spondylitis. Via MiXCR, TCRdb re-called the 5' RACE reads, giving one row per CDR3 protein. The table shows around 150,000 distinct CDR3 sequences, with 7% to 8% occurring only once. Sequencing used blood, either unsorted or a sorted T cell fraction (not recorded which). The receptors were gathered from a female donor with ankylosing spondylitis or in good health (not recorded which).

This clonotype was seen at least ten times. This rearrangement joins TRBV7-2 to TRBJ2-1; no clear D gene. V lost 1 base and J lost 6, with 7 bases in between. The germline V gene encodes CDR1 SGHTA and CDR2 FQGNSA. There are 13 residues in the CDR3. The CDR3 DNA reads TGTGCCAGCAGCTTAGGCCCTTCCAATGAGCAGTTCTTC. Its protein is CASSLGPSNEQFF.

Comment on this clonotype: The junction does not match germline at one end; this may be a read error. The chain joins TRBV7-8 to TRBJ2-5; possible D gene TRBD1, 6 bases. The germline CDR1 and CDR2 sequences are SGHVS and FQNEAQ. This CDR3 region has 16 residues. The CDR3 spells CAISLVRGQGQETQYF. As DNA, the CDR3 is TGTGCCATCAGCTTAGTCAGGGGCCAAGGGCAAGAGACCCAGTACTTC.

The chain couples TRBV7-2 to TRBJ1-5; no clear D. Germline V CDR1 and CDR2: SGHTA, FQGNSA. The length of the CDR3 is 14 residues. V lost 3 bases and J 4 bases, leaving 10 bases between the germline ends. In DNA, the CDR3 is TGTGCCAGCAGCTTCTGGGGAGGAAATCAGCCCCAGCATTTT. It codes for CASSFWGGNQPQHF. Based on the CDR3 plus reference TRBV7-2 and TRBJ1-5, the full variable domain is GAGVSQSPSNKVTEKGKDVELRCDPISGHTALYWYRQSLGQGLEFLIYFQGNSAPDKSGLPSDRFSAERTGGSVSTLTIQRTQQEDSAVYLCASSFWGGNQPQHFGDGTRLSIL.

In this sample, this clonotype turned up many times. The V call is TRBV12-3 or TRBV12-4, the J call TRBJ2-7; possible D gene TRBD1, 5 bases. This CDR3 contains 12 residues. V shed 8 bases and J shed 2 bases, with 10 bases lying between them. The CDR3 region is CASQGYTYEQYF. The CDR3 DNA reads TGTGCCAGCCAGGGTTACACCTACGAGCAGTACTTC.

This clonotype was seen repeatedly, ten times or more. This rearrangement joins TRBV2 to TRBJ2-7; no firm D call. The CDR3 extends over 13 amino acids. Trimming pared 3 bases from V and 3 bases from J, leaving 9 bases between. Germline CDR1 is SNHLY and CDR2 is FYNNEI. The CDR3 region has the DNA TGTGCCAGCAGTGACTGGCAGAGCTACGAGCAGTACTTC. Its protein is CASSDWQSYEQYF.

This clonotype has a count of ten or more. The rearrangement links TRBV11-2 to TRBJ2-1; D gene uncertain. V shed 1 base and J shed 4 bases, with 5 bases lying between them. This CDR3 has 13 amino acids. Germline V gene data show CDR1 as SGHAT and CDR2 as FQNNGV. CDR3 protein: CASSLVVYNEQFF. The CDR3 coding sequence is TGTGCCAGCAGCTTAGTGGTGTACAATGAGCAGTTCTTC.

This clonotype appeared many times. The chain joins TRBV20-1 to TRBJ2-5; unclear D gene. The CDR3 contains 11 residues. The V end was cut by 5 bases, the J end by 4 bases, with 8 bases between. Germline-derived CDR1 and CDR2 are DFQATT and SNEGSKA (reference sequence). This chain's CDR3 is CSAHDTETQYF. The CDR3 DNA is TGCAGTGCTCACGACACAGAGACCCAGTACTTC.

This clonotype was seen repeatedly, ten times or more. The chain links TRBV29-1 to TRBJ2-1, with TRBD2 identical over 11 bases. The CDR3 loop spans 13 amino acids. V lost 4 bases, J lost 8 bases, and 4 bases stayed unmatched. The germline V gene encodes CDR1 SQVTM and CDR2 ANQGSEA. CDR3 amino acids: CSVGSGGAHEQFF. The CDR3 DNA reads TGCAGCGTTGGTAGCGGGGGGGCTCATGAGCAGTTCTTC.

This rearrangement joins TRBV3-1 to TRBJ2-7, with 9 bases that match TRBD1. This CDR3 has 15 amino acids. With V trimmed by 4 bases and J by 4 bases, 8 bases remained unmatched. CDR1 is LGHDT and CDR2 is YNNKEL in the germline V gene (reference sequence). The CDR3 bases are TGTGCCAGCAGCCTCAGACAGGGACAGGGTTACGAGCAGTACTTC. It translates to CASSLRQGQGYEQYF.

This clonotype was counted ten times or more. The CDR3 coding sequence is TGCGCCAGCAGCTTAATACGAGGGGTAAGGACTGAAGCTTTCTTT. This encodes CASSLIRGVRTEAFF. The genes are TRBV5-1 and TRBJ1-1, with D maybe TRBD1 (5 bases). Per germline, CDR1 SGHRS and CDR2 YFSETQ. The CDR3 spans 15 residues. The V gene lost 2 bases and the J gene lost 5 bases, with 16 bases spanning the gap.

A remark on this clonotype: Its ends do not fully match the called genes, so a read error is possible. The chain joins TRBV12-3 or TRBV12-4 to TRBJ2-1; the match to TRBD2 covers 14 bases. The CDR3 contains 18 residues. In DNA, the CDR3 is TGTACCAGCAGAGGGACTAGCGGGGGCCCGAGCTCCTACAATGAGCAGTTCTTC. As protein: CTSRGTSGGPSSYNEQFF.

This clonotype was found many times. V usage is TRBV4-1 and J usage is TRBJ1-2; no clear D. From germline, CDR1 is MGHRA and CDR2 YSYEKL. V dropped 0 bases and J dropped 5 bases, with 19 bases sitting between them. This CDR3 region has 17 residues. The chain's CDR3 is CASSQDIGSGRIYGYTF. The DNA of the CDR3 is TGCGCCAGCAGCCAAGATATCGGCAGCGGAAGAATATATGGCTACACCTTC.

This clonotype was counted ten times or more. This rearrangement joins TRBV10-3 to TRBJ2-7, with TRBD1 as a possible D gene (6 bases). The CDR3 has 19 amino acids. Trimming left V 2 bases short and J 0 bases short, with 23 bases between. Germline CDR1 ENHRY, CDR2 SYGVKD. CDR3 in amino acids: CAISERSPFGGPNSYEQYF. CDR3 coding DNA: TGTGCCATCAGTGAGAGATCCCCGTTTGGGGGCCCAAACTCCTACGAGCAGTACTTC.

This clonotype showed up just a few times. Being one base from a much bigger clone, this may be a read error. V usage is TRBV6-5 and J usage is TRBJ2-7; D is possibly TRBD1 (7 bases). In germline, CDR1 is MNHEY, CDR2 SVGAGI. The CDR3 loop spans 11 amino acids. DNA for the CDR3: TGTGTCAGCAGCCGCGGGACAGAGAAGTACTTC. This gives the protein CVSSRGTEKYF.

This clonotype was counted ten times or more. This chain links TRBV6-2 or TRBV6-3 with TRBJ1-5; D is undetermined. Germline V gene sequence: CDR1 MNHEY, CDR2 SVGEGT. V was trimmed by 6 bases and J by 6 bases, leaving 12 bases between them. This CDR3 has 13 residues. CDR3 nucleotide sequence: TGTGCCAGCAGCTGGGGATTGAGTCAGCCCCAGCATTTT. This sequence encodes CASSWGLSQPQHF.

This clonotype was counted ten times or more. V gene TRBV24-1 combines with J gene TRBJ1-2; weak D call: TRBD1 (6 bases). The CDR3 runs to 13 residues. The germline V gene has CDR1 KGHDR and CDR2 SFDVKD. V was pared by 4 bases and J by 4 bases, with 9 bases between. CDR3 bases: TGTGCCACCAGTGACCTGGACAGCTATGGCTACACCTTC. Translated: CATSDLDSYGYTF.

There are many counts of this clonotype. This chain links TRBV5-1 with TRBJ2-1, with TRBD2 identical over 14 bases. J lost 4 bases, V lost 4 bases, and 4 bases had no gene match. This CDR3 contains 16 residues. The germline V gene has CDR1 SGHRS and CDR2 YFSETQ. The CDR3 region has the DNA TGCGCCAGCAGCCCCTGGACTAGCGGGGGGTACAATGAGCAGTTCTTC. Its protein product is CASSPWTSGGYNEQFF.

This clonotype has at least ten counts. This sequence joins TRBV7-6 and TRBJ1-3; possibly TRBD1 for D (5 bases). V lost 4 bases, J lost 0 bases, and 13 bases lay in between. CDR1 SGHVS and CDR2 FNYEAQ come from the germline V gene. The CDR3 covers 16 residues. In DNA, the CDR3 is TGTGCCAGCAGCTCGGGGACCTCAATCTCTGGAAACACCATATATTTT. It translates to CASSSGTSISGNTIYF.

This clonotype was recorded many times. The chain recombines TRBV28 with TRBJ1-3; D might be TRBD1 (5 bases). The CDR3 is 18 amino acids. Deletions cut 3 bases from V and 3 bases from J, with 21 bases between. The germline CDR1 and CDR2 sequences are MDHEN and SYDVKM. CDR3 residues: CASSLGPKWGIGGNTIYF. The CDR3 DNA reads TGTGCCAGCAGTTTGGGGCCCAAATGGGGGATTGGTGGAAACACCATATATTTT. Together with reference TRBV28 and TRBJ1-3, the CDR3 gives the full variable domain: DVKVTQSSRYLVKRTGEKVFLECVQDMDHENMFWYRQDPGLGLRLIYFSYDVKMKEKGDIPEGYSVSREKKERFSLILESASTNQTSMYLCASSLGPKWGIGGNTIYFGEGSWLTVV.

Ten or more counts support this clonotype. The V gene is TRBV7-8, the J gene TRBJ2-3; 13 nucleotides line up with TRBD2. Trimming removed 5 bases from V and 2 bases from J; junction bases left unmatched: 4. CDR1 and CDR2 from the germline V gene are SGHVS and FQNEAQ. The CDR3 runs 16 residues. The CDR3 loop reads CASSLTSGGVTDTQYF. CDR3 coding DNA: TGTGCCAGCAGCCTTACTAGCGGGGGGGTCACAGATACGCAGTATTTT.

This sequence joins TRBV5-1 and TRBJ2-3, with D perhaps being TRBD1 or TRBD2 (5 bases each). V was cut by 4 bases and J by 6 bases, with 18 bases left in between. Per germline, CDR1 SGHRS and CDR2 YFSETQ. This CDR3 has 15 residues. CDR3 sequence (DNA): TGCGCCAGCAGCCCCGGGACGGCGAGTTGGGATACGCAGTATTTT. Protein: CASSPGTASWDTQYF. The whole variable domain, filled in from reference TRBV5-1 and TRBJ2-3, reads KAGVTQTPRYLIKTRGQQVTLSCSPISGHRSVSWYQQTPGQGLQFLFEYFSETQRNKGNFPGRFSGRQFSNSRSEMNVSTLELGDSALYLCASSPGTASWDTQYFGPGTRLTVL.

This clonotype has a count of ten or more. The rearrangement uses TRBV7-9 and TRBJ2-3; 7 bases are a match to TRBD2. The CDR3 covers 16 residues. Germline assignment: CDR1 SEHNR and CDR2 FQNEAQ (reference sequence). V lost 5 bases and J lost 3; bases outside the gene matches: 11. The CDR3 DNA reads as TGTGCCAGCAGCCCATCGGGAGTGGGGGGGACAGATACGCAGTATTTT. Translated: CASSPSGVGGTDTQYF.

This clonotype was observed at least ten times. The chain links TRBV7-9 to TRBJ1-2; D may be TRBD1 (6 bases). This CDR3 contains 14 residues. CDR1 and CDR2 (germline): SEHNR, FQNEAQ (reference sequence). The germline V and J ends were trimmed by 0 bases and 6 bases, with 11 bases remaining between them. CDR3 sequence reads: CASSLAGGMNGYTF. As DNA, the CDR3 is TGTGCCAGCAGCTTAGCTGGGGGCATGAATGGCTACACCTTC. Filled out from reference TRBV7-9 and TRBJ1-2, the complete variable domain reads DTGVSQNPRHKITKRGQNVTFRCDPISEHNRLYWYRQTLGQGPEFLTYFQNEAQLEKSRLLSDRFSAERPKGSFSTLEIQRTEQGDSAMYLCASSLAGGMNGYTFGSGTRLTVV.

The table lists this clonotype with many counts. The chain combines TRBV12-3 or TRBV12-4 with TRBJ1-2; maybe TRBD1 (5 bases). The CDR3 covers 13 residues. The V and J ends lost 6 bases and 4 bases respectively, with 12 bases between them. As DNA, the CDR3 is TGTGCCAGCAGGCCTGACGGGGGCTATGGCTACACCTTC. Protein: CASRPDGGYGYTF.

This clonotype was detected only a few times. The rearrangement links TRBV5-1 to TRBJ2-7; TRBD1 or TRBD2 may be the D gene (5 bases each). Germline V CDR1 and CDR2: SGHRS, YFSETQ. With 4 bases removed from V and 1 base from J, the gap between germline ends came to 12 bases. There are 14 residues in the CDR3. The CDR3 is CASSEGRRSYEQYF. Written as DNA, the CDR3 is TGCGCCAGCAGCGAGGGACGGAGGTCCTACGAGCAGTACTTC. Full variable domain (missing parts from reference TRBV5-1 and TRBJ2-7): KAGVTQTPRYLIKTRGQQVTLSCSPISGHRSVSWYQQTPGQGLQFLFEYFSETQRNKGNFPGRFSGRQFSNSRSEMNVSTLELGDSALYLCASSEGRRSYEQYFGPGTRLTVT.

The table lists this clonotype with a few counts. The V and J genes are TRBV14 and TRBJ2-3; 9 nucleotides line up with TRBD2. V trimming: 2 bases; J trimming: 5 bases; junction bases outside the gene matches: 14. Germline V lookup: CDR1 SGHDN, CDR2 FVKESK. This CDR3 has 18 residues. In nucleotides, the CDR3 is TGTGCCAGCAGCCAATCCTTCTGGGGCGGGGGGGCCAGAGATACGCAGTATTTT. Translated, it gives CASSQSFWGGGARDTQYF.